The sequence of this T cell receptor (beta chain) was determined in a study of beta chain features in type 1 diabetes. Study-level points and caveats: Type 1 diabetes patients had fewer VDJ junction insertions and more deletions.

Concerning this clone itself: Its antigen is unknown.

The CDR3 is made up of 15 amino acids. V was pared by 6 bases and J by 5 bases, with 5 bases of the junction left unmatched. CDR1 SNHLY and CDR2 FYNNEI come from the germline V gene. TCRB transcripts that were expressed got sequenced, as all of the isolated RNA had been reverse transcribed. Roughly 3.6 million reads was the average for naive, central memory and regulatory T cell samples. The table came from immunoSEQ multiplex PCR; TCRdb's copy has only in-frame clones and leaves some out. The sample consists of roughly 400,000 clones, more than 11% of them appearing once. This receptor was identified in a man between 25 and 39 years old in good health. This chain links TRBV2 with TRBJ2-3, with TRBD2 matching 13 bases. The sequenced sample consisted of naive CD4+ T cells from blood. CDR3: CASRPGLAGIDTQYF. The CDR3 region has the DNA TGTGCCAGCAGACCGGGACTAGCGGGGATAGATACGCAGTATTTT.